The rows below give T cell receptor beta chains drawn from one sample of a study of STAT5B mutations in CD4+ large granular lymphocyte leukemia. Data came from immunoSEQ multiplex PCR; TCRdb stores just in-frame clones and leaves some out. The sample has approximately 19,000 clones, roughly 65% seen once. The sample comprised CD4+ T cells from blood buffy coats. These receptors were obtained from a human donor in good health. CDR3s include the opening cysteine and the closing phenylalanine or tryptophan. Each record gives: J gene, clone size, D gene, CDR3 length, V gene, CDR3 protein, CDR3 DNA. D genes are given only for firm matches. The listing skips clone size in some rows; elsewhere it reads once, few, many or a size class.

J gene: TRBJ2-1; clone size: .; D gene: TRBD2; CDR3 length: 17; V gene: TRBV5-1; CDR3 protein: CASSLDVTGGGNNEQFF; CDR3 DNA: TGCGCCAGCAGCTTGGATGTTACGGGAGGCGGCAACAATGAGCAGTTCTTC
J gene: TRBJ2-7; clone size: few; D gene: TRBD1; CDR3 length: 16; V gene: TRBV11-3; CDR3 protein: CASSLVYGTGFYEQYF; CDR3 DNA: TGTGCCAGCAGCTTAGTGTACGGGACAGGGTTTTACGAGCAGTACTTC
J gene: TRBJ1-3; clone size: .; D gene: .; CDR3 length: 15; V gene: TRBV19; CDR3 protein: CASSLRDGSGNTIYF; CDR3 DNA: TGTGCCAGTAGTCTGAGGGACGGCTCTGGAAACACCATATATTTT
J gene: TRBJ1-5; clone size: .; D gene: .; CDR3 length: 12; V gene: TRBV7-9; CDR3 protein: CASSPTVGPQHF; CDR3 DNA: TGTGCCAGCAGCCCGACGGTTGGGCCCCAGCATTTT
J gene: TRBJ2-1; clone size: .; D gene: TRBD2; CDR3 length: 15; V gene: TRBV6-6; CDR3 protein: CASSNPGLAGNEQFF; CDR3 DNA: TGTGCCAGCAGTAACCCGGGACTAGCGGGTAATGAGCAGTTCTTC
J gene: TRBJ1-1; clone size: .; D gene: .; CDR3 length: 15; V gene: TRBV19; CDR3 protein: CASSLHRVVNTEAFF; CDR3 DNA: TGTGCCAGTAGTCTCCACAGGGTAGTGAACACTGAAGCTTTCTTT
J gene: TRBJ1-3; clone size: .; D gene: .; CDR3 length: 14; V gene: TRBV10-2; CDR3 protein: CASRTGSRGNTIYF; CDR3 DNA: TGCGCCAGCAGAACAGGTTCGCGGGGAAACACCATATATTTT
J gene: TRBJ1-1; clone size: few; D gene: .; CDR3 length: 13; V gene: TRBV7-2; CDR3 protein: CASSLAGRREAFF; CDR3 DNA: TGTGCCAGCAGCTTAGCGGGACGGAGGGAGGCTTTCTTT
J gene: TRBJ2-7; clone size: .; D gene: .; CDR3 length: 13; V gene: TRBV27; CDR3 protein: CASSLRQFYEQYF; CDR3 DNA: TGTGCCAGCAGTTTAAGGCAGTTCTACGAGCAGTACTTC
J gene: TRBJ1-4; clone size: .; D gene: TRBD1; CDR3 length: 15; V gene: TRBV6-6; CDR3 protein: CASSFKTGVGEKLFF; CDR3 DNA: TGTGCCAGCAGTTTCAAGACAGGGGTGGGAGAAAAACTGTTTTTT
J gene: TRBJ2-5; clone size: .; D gene: TRBD1; CDR3 length: 13; V gene: TRBV10-3; CDR3 protein: CAISGDRGGTQYF; CDR3 DNA: TGTGCCATCAGTGGGGACAGGGGAGGGACCCAGTACTTC
J gene: TRBJ1-1; clone size: .; D gene: .; CDR3 length: 14; V gene: TRBV6-5; CDR3 protein: CASSPGTLNTEAFF; CDR3 DNA: TGTGCCAGCAGCCCGGGGACCCTGAACACTGAAGCTTTCTTT
J gene: TRBJ1-4; clone size: .; D gene: TRBD1; CDR3 length: 15; V gene: TRBV5-5; CDR3 protein: CASNLIQGAGEKLFF; CDR3 DNA: TGTGCCAGCAACCTCATACAGGGGGCAGGGGAAAAACTGTTTTTT
J gene: TRBJ2-5; clone size: once; D gene: TRBD2; CDR3 length: 13; V gene: TRBV7-2; CDR3 protein: CASSFGLAKTQYF; CDR3 DNA: TGTGCCAGCAGCTTTGGACTAGCCAAGACCCAGTACTTC
J gene: TRBJ2-5; clone size: .; D gene: .; CDR3 length: 14; V gene: TRBV6-6; CDR3 protein: CASSLGAQIETQYF; CDR3 DNA: TGTGCCAGCAGTTTGGGGGCGCAGATAGAGACCCAGTACTTC
J gene: TRBJ2-3; clone size: .; D gene: .; CDR3 length: 13; V gene: TRBV7-3; CDR3 protein: CASSRDNADTQYF; CDR3 DNA: TGTGCCAGCAGCCGGGACAACGCAGATACGCAGTATTTT
J gene: TRBJ1-4; clone size: .; D gene: .; CDR3 length: 15; V gene: TRBV5-5; CDR3 protein: CASNRGGTSNEKLFF; CDR3 DNA: TGTGCCAGCAACCGGGGGGGGACATCTAATGAAAAACTGTTTTTT
J gene: TRBJ1-2; clone size: .; D gene: TRBD1; CDR3 length: 14; V gene: TRBV11-3; CDR3 protein: CASSPRGLDYGYTF; CDR3 DNA: TGTGCCAGCAGCCCAAGGGGGCTTGACTATGGCTACACCTTC
J gene: TRBJ1-3; clone size: .; D gene: .; CDR3 length: 14; V gene: TRBV11-2; CDR3 protein: CASSRQLGDDTIYF; CDR3 DNA: TGTGCCAGCAGCCGCCAGCTAGGGGACGACACCATATATTTT
J gene: TRBJ2-1; clone size: .; D gene: .; CDR3 length: 15; V gene: TRBV21-1; CDR3 protein: CASSASSGRNNEQFF; CDR3 DNA: TGTGCCAGCAGCGCCTCTAGCGGGAGGAACAATGAGCAGTTCTTC
J gene: TRBJ1-5; clone size: few; D gene: .; CDR3 length: 13; V gene: TRBV30; CDR3 protein: CAWAGEGNQPQHF; CDR3 DNA: TGTGCCTGGGCAGGGGAGGGCAATCAGCCCCAGCATTTT
J gene: TRBJ2-7; clone size: .; D gene: .; CDR3 length: 12; V gene: TRBV2; CDR3 protein: CASRLIRHEQYF; CDR3 DNA: TGTGCCAGCAGATTGATACGGCACGAGCAGTACTTC
J gene: TRBJ2-5; clone size: .; D gene: .; CDR3 length: 15; V gene: TRBV4-2; CDR3 protein: CASSQDGSIQETQYF; CDR3 DNA: TGTGCCAGCAGCCAAGATGGGTCCATCCAAGAGACCCAGTACTTC
J gene: TRBJ1-4; clone size: .; D gene: TRBD1; CDR3 length: 15; V gene: TRBV19; CDR3 protein: CASTQGGTTNEKLFF; CDR3 DNA: TGTGCCAGTACCCAGGGGGGTACAACTAATGAAAAACTGTTTTTT
J gene: TRBJ2-3; clone size: .; D gene: .; CDR3 length: 14; V gene: TRBV11-3; CDR3 protein: CASSLGGTADTQYF; CDR3 DNA: TGTGCCAGCAGCTTAGGGGGGACTGCTGATACGCAGTATTTT
J gene: TRBJ2-5; clone size: .; D gene: TRBD2; CDR3 length: 15; V gene: TRBV7-2; CDR3 protein: CASSLTSGNQETQYF; CDR3 DNA: TGTGCCAGCAGCTTGACTAGCGGAAACCAAGAGACCCAGTACTTC
J gene: TRBJ2-3; clone size: .; D gene: TRBD1; CDR3 length: 16; V gene: TRBV7-2; CDR3 protein: CASSLALGQYTDTQYF; CDR3 DNA: TGTGCCAGCAGCTTAGCGCTGGGACAGTACACAGATACGCAGTATTTT
J gene: TRBJ2-7; clone size: .; D gene: TRBD2; CDR3 length: 17; V gene: TRBV5-3; CDR3 protein: CARTAGTSPHLEYEQYF; CDR3 DNA: TGTGCCAGAACCGCCGGGACTAGCCCACATTTGGAATACGAGCAGTACTTC
J gene: TRBJ2-3; clone size: .; D gene: .; CDR3 length: 14; V gene: TRBV7-9; CDR3 protein: CASSFGGAGDTQYF; CDR3 DNA: TGTGCCAGCAGCTTTGGGGGGGCTGGAGATACGCAGTATTTT
J gene: TRBJ2-3; clone size: .; D gene: .; CDR3 length: 12; V gene: TRBV7-9; CDR3 protein: CASSLDFDTQYF; CDR3 DNA: TGTGCCAGCAGCTTAGATTTCGATACGCAGTATTTT
J gene: TRBJ1-2; clone size: .; D gene: .; CDR3 length: 15; V gene: TRBV5-8; CDR3 protein: CASTPFRGAAYGYTF; CDR3 DNA: TGTGCCAGCACCCCGTTTCGGGGGGCCGCCTATGGCTACACCTTC
J gene: TRBJ2-3; clone size: .; D gene: .; CDR3 length: 15; V gene: TRBV5-6; CDR3 protein: CASTSGAGLSSAQYF; CDR3 DNA: TGTGCCAGCACCTCGGGGGCAGGACTCAGTAGTGCGCAGTATTTT
J gene: TRBJ1-2; clone size: medium-sized; D gene: .; CDR3 length: 13; V gene: TRBV29-1; CDR3 protein: CSINRAGAYGYTF; CDR3 DNA: TGCAGCATAAACAGGGCCGGAGCCTATGGCTACACCTTC
J gene: TRBJ1-2; clone size: .; D gene: .; CDR3 length: 15; V gene: TRBV5-1; CDR3 protein: CASSPSSQTYYGYTF; CDR3 DNA: TGCGCCAGCAGCCCATCCAGTCAGACTTACTATGGCTACACCTTC
J gene: TRBJ1-2; clone size: .; D gene: TRBD1; CDR3 length: 16; V gene: TRBV6-1; CDR3 protein: CASSEGPQTGRYGYTF; CDR3 DNA: TGTGCCAGCAGTGAAGGCCCGCAGACAGGGAGATATGGCTACACCTTC
J gene: TRBJ1-1; clone size: once; D gene: .; CDR3 length: 13; V gene: TRBV7-2; CDR3 protein: CASSLRRNTEAFF; CDR3 DNA: TGTGCCAGCAGCTTACGCAGGAACACTGAAGCTTTCTTT
J gene: TRBJ2-1; clone size: .; D gene: TRBD2; CDR3 length: 16; V gene: TRBV28; CDR3 protein: CASSPPGGSSYNEQFF; CDR3 DNA: TGTGCCAGCAGCCCCCCTGGCGGGAGTTCCTACAATGAGCAGTTCTTC
J gene: TRBJ2-1; clone size: .; D gene: .; CDR3 length: 15; V gene: TRBV6-1; CDR3 protein: CASSEVRSSYNEQFF; CDR3 DNA: TGTGCCAGCAGTGAAGTACGCAGCTCCTACAATGAGCAGTTCTTC
J gene: TRBJ2-6; clone size: .; D gene: .; CDR3 length: 19; V gene: TRBV21-1; CDR3 protein: CASSKKASGFPSGANVLTF; CDR3 DNA: TGTGCCAGCAGCAAAAAAGCGTCAGGGTTTCCATCGGGGGCCAACGTCCTGACTTTC
J gene: TRBJ1-4; clone size: .; D gene: .; CDR3 length: 15; V gene: TRBV9; CDR3 protein: CASSVVEGTNEKLFF; CDR3 DNA: TGTGCCAGCAGCGTAGTTGAGGGGACTAATGAAAAACTGTTTTTT
J gene: TRBJ2-3; clone size: .; D gene: .; CDR3 length: 11; V gene: TRBV2; CDR3 protein: CASRQRDTQYF; CDR3 DNA: TGTGCCAGCAGACAGAGAGATACGCAGTATTTT
J gene: TRBJ2-3; clone size: .; D gene: .; CDR3 length: 9; V gene: TRBV29-1; CDR3 protein: CSVQDTQYF; CDR3 DNA: TGCAGCGTTCAGGATACGCAGTATTTT
J gene: TRBJ1-2; clone size: .; D gene: TRBD1; CDR3 length: 18; V gene: TRBV7-8; CDR3 protein: CASSSTWDREDYNYGYTF; CDR3 DNA: TGTGCCAGCAGCTCAACCTGGGACAGGGAGGACTATAACTATGGCTACACCTTC
J gene: TRBJ1-2; clone size: .; D gene: .; CDR3 length: 13; V gene: TRBV5-6; CDR3 protein: CASSAHRGDGYTF; CDR3 DNA: TGTGCCAGCAGCGCCCACCGGGGTGACGGCTACACCTTC
J gene: TRBJ2-4; clone size: few; D gene: .; CDR3 length: 14; V gene: TRBV11-3; CDR3 protein: CASGTLGAKNIQYF; CDR3 DNA: TGTGCCAGCGGCACCTTGGGCGCCAAAAACATTCAGTACTTC
J gene: TRBJ1-1; clone size: .; D gene: .; CDR3 length: 15; V gene: TRBV5-1; CDR3 protein: CASSLEAPLVTEAFF; CDR3 DNA: TGCGCCAGCAGCTTGGAGGCCCCCTTGGTGACTGAAGCTTTCTTT
J gene: TRBJ2-2; clone size: .; D gene: .; CDR3 length: 14; V gene: TRBV9; CDR3 protein: CASSVVGTTGELFF; CDR3 DNA: TGTGCCAGCAGCGTAGTCGGAACCACCGGGGAGCTGTTTTTT
J gene: TRBJ2-5; clone size: .; D gene: .; CDR3 length: 12; V gene: TRBV25-1; CDR3 protein: CASSWARETQYF; CDR3 DNA: TGTGCCAGCAGTTGGGCTCGAGAGACCCAGTACTTC
J gene: TRBJ2-3; clone size: .; D gene: .; CDR3 length: 16; V gene: TRBV7-2; CDR3 protein: CASSPTGKGSTDTQYF; CDR3 DNA: TGTGCCAGCAGCCCGACTGGGAAGGGGAGCACAGATACGCAGTATTTT